The 32 T cell receptor beta chains reported below all come from one sample, sequenced in a study of sequential checkpoint blockade in melanoma. Treatment meaning: randomized to nivolumab then ipilimumab (arm A) or the reverse (arm B). Assay: immunoSEQ multiplex PCR; the TCRdb copy retains only in-frame clones and omits some. Here the sample spans about 20,000 clones, 73% being singletons. The material was CD8+ T cells sorted from blood (inferred from file names), obtained from a patient given nivolumab and ipilimumab in sequence. The source is a human donor with melanoma.

The chain combines TRBV4-3 with TRBJ1-3; no reliable D call. This CDR3 spans 18 amino acids. Trimming took 4 bases from V and 0 from J, leaving 19 bases between them. CDR1 is LGHNA and CDR2 is YSLEER in the germline V gene. Here the CDR3 reads CASSPYNSEGSSGNTIYF. The CDR3 bases are TGCGCCAGCAGCCCCTATAATTCCGAGGGAAGCTCTGGAAACACCATATATTTT.

As DNA, the CDR3 is TGTGCCAGCAGCGGTCGGACAGGGGGTATGTGCTACACCTTC. Residues: CASSGRTGGMCYTF. This chain joins TRBV9 and TRBJ1-2; 10 positions match TRBD1. CDR3 length: 14 residues. Looked up from germline, CDR1 is SGDLS and CDR2 is YYNGEE. Trimming removed 3 bases from V and 9 bases from J; junction bases left unmatched: 8.

The chain employs TRBV28 and TRBJ2-2; 8 bases fit TRBD2. CDR1 MDHEN and CDR2 SYDVKM come from the germline V gene. CDR3 length: 17 amino acids. Trimming removed 2 bases from V and 5 bases from J; junction bases left unmatched: 10. CDR3 sequence reads: CASSLRVAGSGTGELFF. In DNA form, the CDR3 reads TGTGCCAGCAGTTTAAGGGTAGCGGGATCGGGTACCGGGGAGCTGTTTTTT.

The rearrangement uses TRBV18 and TRBJ2-5, with 11 bases aligning to TRBD2. The V gene's germline CDR1 is KGHSH and CDR2 LQKENI. V lost 6 bases, J lost 4 bases, and 7 bases stayed unmatched. The CDR3 is 15 residues long. DNA for the CDR3: TGTGCCAGCTCGCTAGCGGGGGGATTGCGAGAGACCCAGTACTTC. This gives the protein CASSLAGGLRETQYF.

The gene calls are TRBV7-9 and TRBJ1-1, with D possibly TRBD1 on 5 matching bases. Deletions cut 5 bases from V and 6 bases from J, with 16 bases between. The length of the CDR3 is 14 residues. Germline-derived CDR1 and CDR2 are SEHNR and FQNEAQ (reference sequence). CDR3 coding DNA: TGTGCCAGCAGCGAGCGGGACCTACGACCTGAAGCTTTCTTT. It translates to CASSERDLRPEAFF.

This chain joins TRBV9 and TRBJ2-1; 7 bases line up with TRBD2. Germline assignment: CDR1 SGDLS and CDR2 YYNGEE. The CDR3 sequence is 16 residues long. J was trimmed by 4 bases and V by 2 bases; bases with no gene match: 9. The CDR3 nucleotides read TGTGCCAGCAGCGTCCTCGGGGGGACCGATTACAATGAGCAGTTCTTC. Translated, it gives CASSVLGGTDYNEQFF.

CDR3 coding DNA: TGTGCCACCAGCAGAGTAGGGACAGGCTATGAAGCTTTCTTT. This sequence encodes CATSRVGTGYEAFF. The J gene is TRBJ1-1, the V gene TRBV15; 8 bases are a match to TRBD1. V dropped 1 base and J dropped 7; count of bases not matched to a gene: 5. CDR3 length: 14 residues. Germline V gives CDR1 LNHNV, CDR2 YYDKDF (reference sequence).

The chain combines TRBV19 with TRBJ2-7; D remains unclear. Germline lookup yields CDR1 LNHDA and CDR2 SQIVND (reference sequence). Trimming removed 7 bases from V and 2 bases from J, with 15 bases in between. CDR3 size: 14 residues. The CDR3 spells CASTGTFPTYEQYF. In nucleotides, the CDR3 is TGTGCCAGTACAGGCACCTTCCCGACCTACGAGCAGTACTTC. Supplemented by reference TRBV19 and TRBJ2-7, the full variable domain reads DGGITQSPKYLFRKEGQNVTLSCEQNLNHDAMYWYRQDPGQGLRLIYYSQIVNDFQKGDIAEGYSVSREKKESFPLTVTSAQKNPTAFYLCASTGTFPTYEQYFGPGTRLTVT.

The chain uses TRBV7-2 and TRBJ2-5; weak D call: TRBD1 (5 bases). TRBJ2-7 matches the DNA end more closely, so the J call is doubtful. The CDR3 extends over 15 amino acids. Germline loops: CDR1 SGHTA, CDR2 FQGNSA. The CDR3 reads CASRFDPTVTYEQYF. For the CDR3, the DNA is TGTGCCAGCAGGTTTGACCCGACAGTCACCTACGAGCAGTACTTC.

This clone was picked up a small number of times. The gene calls are TRBV4-3 and TRBJ1-1, with D perhaps TRBD1 (5 bases). The germline V and J ends were trimmed by 4 bases and 7 bases, with 13 bases remaining between them. There are 13 residues in the CDR3. From germline, CDR1 is LGHNA and CDR2 YSLEER. CDR3 in amino acids: CASSPSGSSEAFF. The CDR3 DNA follows: TGCGCCAGCAGCCCCTCAGGGTCTAGTGAAGCTTTCTTT.

The gene calls are TRBV10-3 and TRBJ2-7; TRBD2 is a possible D gene (5 bases). Germline V gene data show CDR1 as ENHRY and CDR2 as SYGVKD. The V gene lost 5 bases and the J gene lost 4 bases, with 9 bases spanning the gap. The CDR3 extends over 12 amino acids. In DNA form, the CDR3 reads TGTGCCATCAGTCTCGGGGATTACGAGCAGTACTTC. Its protein is CAISLGDYEQYF.

J is TRBJ1-4 and V is TRBV9; weak D call: TRBD1 (6 bases). V lost 3 bases, J lost 0 bases, and 15 bases lay in between. CDR1 is SGDLS and CDR2 is YYNGEE in the germline V gene. This CDR3 comprises 17 residues. The CDR3 DNA reads TGTGCCAGCAGCGCGAGAGGGGGACCCGCAACTAATGAAAAACTGTTTTTT. Its protein is CASSARGGPATNEKLFF.

The genes are TRBV29-1 and TRBJ2-3; 10 bases are a match to TRBD1. Germline trimming cut 3 bases from V and 2 bases from J; bases unmatched to any gene: 11. Germline V CDR1 and CDR2: SQVTM, ANQGSEA. The CDR3 spans 17 residues. CDR3: CSVDTPGQGLITDTQYF. In DNA form, the CDR3 reads TGCAGCGTTGATACGCCGGGACAGGGGTTAATCACAGATACGCAGTATTTT.

This chain links TRBV28 with TRBJ2-5; D is undetermined. V lost 2 bases and J lost 2, with 6 bases in between. The CDR3 sequence is 13 residues long. Germline V lookup: CDR1 MDHEN, CDR2 SYDVKM. The CDR3 protein is CASSLLGQETQYF. CDR3 bases: TGTGCCAGCAGTTTACTAGGACAAGAGACCCAGTACTTC.

This chain uses TRBV29-1 with TRBJ2-2; 9 nucleotides match TRBD1. In germline, CDR1 is SQVTM, CDR2 ANQGSEA. The CDR3 runs 15 residues. The V gene end was trimmed by 7 bases and the J gene end by 2 bases; junction bases not matched to a gene: 8. The CDR3 sequence: CSAVQGATNTGELFF. The CDR3 nucleotides read TGCAGCGCGGTACAGGGGGCGACCAACACCGGGGAGCTGTTTTTT.

V and J are TRBV30 and TRBJ1-1, with no clear D. The CDR3 has 13 amino acids. V was clipped by 2 bases and J by 2 bases, with 9 bases between them. Per germline, CDR1 GTSNPN and CDR2 SVGIG (reference sequence). In nucleotides, the CDR3 is TGTGCCTGGAGTCTATATAGAAACACTGAAGCTTTCTTT. Its translation: CAWSLYRNTEAFF.

This sequence joins TRBV11-2 and TRBJ1-3; 8 nucleotides agree with TRBD1. The CDR3 runs 18 residues. V was pared by 2 bases and J by 0 bases, with 9 bases of the junction left unmatched. Looked up from germline, CDR1 is SGHAT and CDR2 is FQNNGV. CDR3 in amino acids: CASSLLQGASGSGNTIYF. The CDR3 DNA reads as TGTGCCAGCAGCTTATTGCAGGGGGCGTCAGGCTCTGGAAACACCATATATTTT.

The rearrangement uses TRBV27 and TRBJ2-3; D gene uncertain. Germline CDR1 and CDR2: MNHEY and SMNVEV (reference sequence). CDR3 length equals 16 residues. The V end was cut by 7 bases, the J end by 1 base, with 18 bases between. The CDR3 here is CASNPLPGWGTDTQYF. DNA of the CDR3: TGTGCCAGCAACCCTCTCCCCGGGTGGGGCACAGATACGCAGTATTTT.

This chain joins TRBV28 and TRBJ2-1, with 10 bases that match TRBD2. Germline V CDR1 and CDR2: MDHEN, SYDVKM. CDR3 size: 16 residues. Germline trimming cut 7 bases from V and 7 bases from J; bases unmatched to any gene: 13. The CDR3 DNA reads as TGTGCCAGCACCCCTCCCCGGGCAGCGGGAGGGAATGAGCAGTTCTTC. The encoded protein is CASTPPRAAGGNEQFF.

About this clone: Other DNA variants within this sample encode the same CDR3. The CDR3 DNA reads as TGTGCCAGCAGCTTAGGGGGCGGCAAAAACATTCAGTACTTC. Encoded protein: CASSLGGGKNIQYF. The chain recombines TRBV7-9 with TRBJ2-4; maybe TRBD1 (5 bases). The CDR3 consists of 14 residues. Germline CDR1 is SEHNR and CDR2 is FQNEAQ (reference sequence). V was cut by 1 base and J by 3 bases, with 7 bases left in between. The full variable domain, rest sourced from reference TRBV7-9 and TRBJ2-4, is DTGVSQNPRHKITKRGQNVTFRCDPISEHNRLYWYRQTLGQGPEFLTYFQNEAQLEKSRLLSDRFSAERPKGSFSTLEIQRTEQGDSAMYLCASSLGGGKNIQYFGAGTRLSVL.

V gene TRBV28 combines with J gene TRBJ2-7; D may be TRBD2 (5 bases). CDR3 length: 16 residues. V was clipped by 3 bases and J by 0 bases, with 15 bases between them. The germline V gene encodes CDR1 MDHEN and CDR2 SYDVKM. CDR3 DNA: TGTGCCAGCAGTTTCGGTGTCCAGCGGCTCTCCTACGAGCAGTACTTC. Its translation is CASSFGVQRLSYEQYF.

This chain connects TRBV27 to TRBJ1-1; the D gene is possibly TRBD1 (6 bases). CDR1 and CDR2 (germline): MNHEY, SMNVEV (reference sequence). Trimming took off 4 bases at V and 4 bases at J, with 16 bases between the two ends. CDR3 size: 15 residues. The CDR3, as DNA: TGTGCCAGCAGTTCCCTACCAGGGGCGGTCACTGAAGCTTTCTTT. Protein sequence: CASSSLPGAVTEAFF.

This clone was seen a few times. The rearrangement joins TRBV5-1 to TRBJ2-1; 13 bases align to TRBD2. The CDR3 length is 17 residues. Germline CDR1 is SGHRS and CDR2 is YFSETQ. The trim removed 3 bases at V and 2 bases at J, leaving 5 bases unmatched. The CDR3 coding sequence is TGCGCCAGCAGCTGGACTAGCGGGGGTTTTGCCTACAATGAGCAGTTCTTC. It specifies CASSWTSGGFAYNEQFF.

The CDR3 DNA reads as TGTGCCAGCAGCGAAAGGAGGCTTAACTATGGCTACACCTTC. Protein product: CASSERRLNYGYTF. The chain uses TRBV28 and TRBJ1-2; D gene uncertain. Germline-derived CDR1 and CDR2 are MDHEN and SYDVKM. Between the trimmed V and J ends, which lost 6 bases and 1 base, there was a span of 12 bases. This CDR3 has 14 amino acids.

This chain uses TRBV5-4 with TRBJ2-7, with D possibly matching TRBD1 (6 bases). The length of the CDR3 is 12 residues. Germline CDR1 SGHNT, CDR2 YYREEE (reference sequence). Deletions cut 5 bases from V and 6 bases from J, with 12 bases between. In nucleotides, the CDR3 is TGTGCCAGCAGTTTTCCAGGGGCCGAGCAGTACTTC. Residues: CASSFPGAEQYF.

The chain uses TRBV4-1 and TRBJ2-1; 7 nucleotides align to TRBD2. There are 16 residues in the CDR3. Per germline, CDR1 MGHRA and CDR2 YSYEKL. V gave up 0 bases and J gave up 5 bases; unmatched junction bases: 7. The CDR3 sequence: CASSQDGGSSHNEQFF. The CDR3 bases are TGCGCCAGCAGCCAAGACGGCGGGAGTAGCCACAATGAGCAGTTCTTC.

The V gene is TRBV28, the J gene TRBJ2-7; 10 bases line up with TRBD1. Germline V gives CDR1 MDHEN, CDR2 SYDVKM. Trimming took 6 bases from V and 2 from J; bases not matched to a gene: 10. This CDR3 comprises 16 residues. This chain's CDR3 is CASSSRQGAPTYEQYF. In nucleotides, the CDR3 is TGTGCCAGCAGCTCCCGACAGGGGGCCCCCACCTACGAGCAGTACTTC.

The chain joins TRBV6-5 to TRBJ2-7, with D possibly TRBD1 on 6 matching bases. V was clipped by 6 bases and J by 0 bases, with 12 bases between them. This CDR3 has 14 amino acids. In germline, CDR1 is MNHEY, CDR2 SVGAGI. The chain's CDR3 is CASRVRGLSYEQYF. In DNA form, the CDR3 reads TGTGCCAGCAGAGTCAGGGGCCTCTCCTACGAGCAGTACTTC.

The V call is TRBV13, the J call TRBJ2-7, with a possible D match to TRBD1 (6 bases). Per the germline V gene, CDR1 is PRHDT and CDR2 is FYEKMQ (reference sequence). V lost 4 bases and J 2 bases, leaving 12 bases between the germline ends. This CDR3 is 14 amino acids long. The DNA of the CDR3 is TGTGCCAGCAGCTCGTCGGACAGCACCTACGAGCAGTACTTC. This gives the protein CASSSSDSTYEQYF.

The J gene is TRBJ2-7, the V gene TRBV6-5; 11 nucleotides line up with TRBD2. V was pared by 3 bases and J by 3 bases, with 7 bases of the junction left unmatched. The CDR3 length is 16 residues. Germline values: CDR1 MNHEY, CDR2 SVGAGI. This CDR3 is CASSYILAGGFYEQYF. The DNA for the CDR3 is TGTGCCAGCAGTTATATCCTAGCGGGGGGATTCTACGAGCAGTACTTC.

This rearrangement joins TRBV7-9 to TRBJ2-1; D is possibly TRBD1 (5 bases). Germline assignment: CDR1 SEHNR and CDR2 FQNEAQ (reference sequence). The CDR3 length is 15 residues. V was clipped by 5 bases and J by 3 bases, with 14 bases between them. CDR3 bases: TGTGCCAGCAGCCCGTCACAGGAATACTACAATGAGCAGTTCTTC. Its protein is CASSPSQEYYNEQFF.

The CDR3 DNA reads TGCGCCAGCAGCCAAGACTGGTCGGCAGGGGGAAGAGATGGCTACACCTTC. This encodes CASSQDWSAGGRDGYTF. J is TRBJ1-2 and V is TRBV4-3; 7 positions agree with TRBD1. V lost 0 bases, J lost 6 bases, and 13 bases stayed unmatched. Per the germline V gene, CDR1 is LGHNA and CDR2 is YSLEER. The CDR3 is 17 amino acids.